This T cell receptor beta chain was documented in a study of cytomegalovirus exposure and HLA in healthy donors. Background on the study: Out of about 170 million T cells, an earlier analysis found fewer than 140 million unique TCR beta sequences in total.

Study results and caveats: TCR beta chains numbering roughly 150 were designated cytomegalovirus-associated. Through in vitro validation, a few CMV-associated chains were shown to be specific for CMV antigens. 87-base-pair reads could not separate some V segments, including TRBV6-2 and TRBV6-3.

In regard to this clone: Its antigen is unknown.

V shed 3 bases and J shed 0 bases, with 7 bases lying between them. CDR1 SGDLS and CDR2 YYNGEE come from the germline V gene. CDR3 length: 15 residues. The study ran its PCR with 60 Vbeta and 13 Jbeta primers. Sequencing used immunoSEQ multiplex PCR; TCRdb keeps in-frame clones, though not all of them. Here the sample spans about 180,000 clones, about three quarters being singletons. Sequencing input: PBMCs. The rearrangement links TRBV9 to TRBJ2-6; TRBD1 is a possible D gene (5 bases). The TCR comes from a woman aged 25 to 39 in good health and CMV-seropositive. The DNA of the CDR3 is TGTGCCAGCAGCGGACAGAGCTCTGGGGCCAACGTCCTGACTTTC. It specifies CASSGQSSGANVLTF. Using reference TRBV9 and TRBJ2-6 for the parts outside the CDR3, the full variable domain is DSGVTQTPKHLITATGQRVTLRCSPRSGDLSVYWYQQSLDQGLQFLIQYYNGEERAKGNILERFSAQQFPDLHSELNLSSLELGDSALYFCASSGQSSGANVLTFGAGSRLTVL.